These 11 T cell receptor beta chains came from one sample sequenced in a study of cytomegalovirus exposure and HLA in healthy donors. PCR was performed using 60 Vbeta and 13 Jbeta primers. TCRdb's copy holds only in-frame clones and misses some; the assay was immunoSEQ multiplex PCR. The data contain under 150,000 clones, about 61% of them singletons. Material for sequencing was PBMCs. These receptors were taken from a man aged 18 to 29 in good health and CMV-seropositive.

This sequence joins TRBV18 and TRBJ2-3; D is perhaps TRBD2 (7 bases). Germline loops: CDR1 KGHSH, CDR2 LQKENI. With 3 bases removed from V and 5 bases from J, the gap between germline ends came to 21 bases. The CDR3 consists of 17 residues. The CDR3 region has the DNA TGTGCCAGCTCACCGTCCCTTGCGGGGGCCCTGCAAGATACGCAGTATTTT. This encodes CASSPSLAGALQDTQYF.

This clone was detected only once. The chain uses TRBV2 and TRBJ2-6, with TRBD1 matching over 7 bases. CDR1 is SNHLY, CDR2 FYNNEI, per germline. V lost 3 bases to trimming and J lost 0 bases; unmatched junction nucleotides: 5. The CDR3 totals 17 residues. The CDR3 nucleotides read TGTGCCAGCAGTGATTTGGGACAGTCCTCTGGGGCCAACGTCCTGACTTTC. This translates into CASSDLGQSSGANVLTF.

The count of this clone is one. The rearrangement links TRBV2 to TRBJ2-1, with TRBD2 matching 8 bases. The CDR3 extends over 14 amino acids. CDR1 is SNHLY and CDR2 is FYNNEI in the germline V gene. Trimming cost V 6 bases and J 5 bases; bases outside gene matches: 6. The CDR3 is CASRETSAHNEQFF. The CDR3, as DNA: TGTGCCAGCAGGGAGACTAGCGCCCACAATGAGCAGTTCTTC.

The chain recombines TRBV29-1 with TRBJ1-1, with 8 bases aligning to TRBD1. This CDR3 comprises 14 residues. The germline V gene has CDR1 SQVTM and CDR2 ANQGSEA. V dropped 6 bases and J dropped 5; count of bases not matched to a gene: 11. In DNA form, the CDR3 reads TGCAGCGTAGCCGGGGCAGGGGGCGCGACTGAAGCTTTCTTT. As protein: CSVAGAGGATEAFF.

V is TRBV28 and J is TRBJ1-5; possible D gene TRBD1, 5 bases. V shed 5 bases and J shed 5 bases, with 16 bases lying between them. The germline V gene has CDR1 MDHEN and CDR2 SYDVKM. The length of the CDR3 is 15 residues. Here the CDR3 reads CASSRWGTGDQPQHF. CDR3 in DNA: TGTGCCAGCAGTCGGTGGGGGACGGGGGATCAGCCCCAGCATTTT.

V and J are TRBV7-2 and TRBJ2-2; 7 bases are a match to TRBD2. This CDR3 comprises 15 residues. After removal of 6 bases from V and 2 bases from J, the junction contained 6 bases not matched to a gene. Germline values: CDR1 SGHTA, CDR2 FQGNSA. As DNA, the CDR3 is TGTGCCAGCAGGCAGCCGGGACTAAACACCGGGGAGCTGTTTTTT. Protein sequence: CASRQPGLNTGELFF.

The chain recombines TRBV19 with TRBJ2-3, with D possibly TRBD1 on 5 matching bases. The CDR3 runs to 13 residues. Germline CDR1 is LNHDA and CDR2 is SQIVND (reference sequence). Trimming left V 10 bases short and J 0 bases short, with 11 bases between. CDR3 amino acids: CATSDISTDTQYF. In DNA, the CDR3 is TGTGCCACCTCGGACATTAGCACAGATACGCAGTATTTT. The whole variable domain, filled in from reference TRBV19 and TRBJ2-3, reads DGGITQSPKYLFRKEGQNVTLSCEQNLNHDAMYWYRQDPGQGLRLIYYSQIVNDFQKGDIAEGYSVSREKKESFPLTVTSAQKNPTAFYLCATSDISTDTQYFGPGTRLTVL.

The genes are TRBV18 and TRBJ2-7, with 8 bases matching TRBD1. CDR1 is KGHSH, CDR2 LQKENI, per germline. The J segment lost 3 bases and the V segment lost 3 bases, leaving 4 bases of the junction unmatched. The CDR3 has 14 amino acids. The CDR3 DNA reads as TGTGCCAGCTCACCGACAGGGGATAACTACGAGCAGTACTTC. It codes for CASSPTGDNYEQYF.

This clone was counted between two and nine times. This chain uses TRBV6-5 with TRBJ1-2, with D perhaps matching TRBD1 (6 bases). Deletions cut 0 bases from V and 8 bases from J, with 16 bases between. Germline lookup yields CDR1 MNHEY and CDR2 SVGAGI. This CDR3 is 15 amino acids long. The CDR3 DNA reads TGTGCCAGCAGTTACTCTGGCAGGGGACGTCGGGGCTACACCTTC. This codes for CASSYSGRGRRGYTF.

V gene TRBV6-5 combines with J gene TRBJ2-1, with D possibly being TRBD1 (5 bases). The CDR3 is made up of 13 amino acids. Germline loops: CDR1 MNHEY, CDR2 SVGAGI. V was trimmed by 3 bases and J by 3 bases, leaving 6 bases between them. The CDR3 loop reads CASSYQGYNEQFF. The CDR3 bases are TGTGCCAGCAGTTATCAGGGCTACAATGAGCAGTTCTTC.

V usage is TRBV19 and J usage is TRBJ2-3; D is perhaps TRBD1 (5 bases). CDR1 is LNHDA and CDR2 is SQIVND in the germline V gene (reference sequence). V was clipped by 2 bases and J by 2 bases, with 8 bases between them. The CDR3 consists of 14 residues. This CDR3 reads CASSIIGATDTQYF. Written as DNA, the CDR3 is TGTGCCAGTAGTATAATTGGGGCCACAGATACGCAGTATTTT.